These 9 T cell receptor beta chains were all obtained from the same sample, sequenced in a study of memory CD4+ T cells and cytomegalovirus serostatus. Sequencing was performed with immunoSEQ multiplex PCR; in TCRdb, only in-frame clones are kept and a portion is missing. The data hold tens of thousands of clones, with under 80% observed a single time. Single viable CD3+CD4+CD8-CD45RO+ cells were sorted as the memory CD4+ T cells. Sequencing was performed on memory CD4+ T cells from blood. The receptors were gathered from an adult in good health and CMV-seronegative.

This sequence joins TRBV7-9 and TRBJ2-2; 10 nucleotides line up with TRBD1. CDR1 and CDR2 from the germline V gene are SEHNR and FQNEAQ (reference sequence). The CDR3 covers 17 residues. Germline trimming cut 6 bases from V and 4 bases from J; bases unmatched to any gene: 11. The CDR3 sequence is CASRGTGTGVGTGELFF. For the CDR3, the DNA is TGTGCCAGCAGGGGCACTGGGACAGGGGTAGGCACCGGGGAGCTGTTTTTT.

V gene TRBV29-1 combines with J gene TRBJ2-1; no clear D gene. The CDR3 runs 13 residues. Germline V lookup: CDR1 SQVTM, CDR2 ANQGSEA. Trimming took 2 bases from V and 9 from J, leaving 14 bases between them. This CDR3 reads CSVERQPISEQFF. The CDR3 DNA follows: TGCAGCGTTGAAAGGCAGCCCATAAGTGAGCAGTTCTTC.

This clone occurred once. The chain is built from TRBV6-6 and TRBJ2-2, with D uncertain. This CDR3 has 15 amino acids. Looked up from germline, CDR1 is MNHNY and CDR2 is SVGAGI (reference sequence). Trimming removed 0 bases from V and 8 bases from J, with 13 bases in between. The CDR3 protein is CASSYSSPGRGELFF. In DNA form, the CDR3 reads TGTGCCAGCAGTTACTCGAGTCCTGGGCGTGGGGAGCTGTTTTTT.

Only a few counts were recorded for this clone. The rearrangement uses TRBV5-1 and TRBJ1-6, with 7 bases aligning to TRBD1. Trimming cost V 0 bases and J 7 bases; bases outside gene matches: 7. CDR1 SGHRS and CDR2 YFSETQ come from the germline V gene. The CDR3 has 16 amino acids. CDR3 residues: CASSLGSAGGNSPLHF. Here the CDR3 DNA reads TGCGCCAGCAGCTTGGGTTCGGCAGGGGGGAATTCACCCCTCCACTTT.

This clone occurred a few times. The gene calls are TRBV5-3 and TRBJ1-5, with D unclear. TRBV5-3 is designated an ORF whose function remains uncertain. The CDR3 has 11 residues. Trimming pared 3 bases from V and 4 bases from J, leaving 2 bases between. CDR3 coding DNA: TGTGCCAGAAGCTGGAATCAGCCCCAGCATTTT. Translated, it gives CARSWNQPQHF.

The chain joins TRBV6-1 to TRBJ1-3; D gene ambiguous. CDR1 MNHNS and CDR2 SASEGT come from the germline V gene. The CDR3 consists of 11 residues. The V end was cut by 10 bases, the J end by 3 bases, with 7 bases between. CDR3 sequence reads: CATVLGNTIYF. The CDR3 nucleotides are TGTGCCACCGTGCTTGGAAACACCATATATTTT.

The sample holds one count of this clone. J is TRBJ1-1 and V is TRBV9; a possible D gene is TRBD1 (6 bases). Looked up from germline, CDR1 is SGDLS and CDR2 is YYNGEE. V lost 3 bases, J lost 11 bases, and 14 bases lay in between. The CDR3 has 12 amino acids. CDR3 DNA sequence: TGTGCCAGCAGCGCACCCAGGGGTTTGGCTTTCTTT. Translating gives CASSAPRGLAFF.

V usage is TRBV18 and J usage is TRBJ2-2; D uncertain. The germline CDR1 and CDR2 sequences are KGHSH and LQKENI. The length of the CDR3 is 18 residues. V was clipped by 3 bases and J by 2 bases, with 19 bases between them. The CDR3 is CASSPNILSPGNTGELFF. The CDR3 DNA follows: TGTGCCAGCTCACCTAATATACTATCCCCTGGTAACACCGGGGAGCTGTTTTTT.

The genes are TRBV7-2 and TRBJ1-2, with 10 bases fitting TRBD1. The CDR3 totals 14 residues. Trimming at V came to 5 bases and at J to 8 bases, leaving 8 bases not matched to a gene. Germline V gene data show CDR1 as SGHTA and CDR2 as FQGNSA. CDR3 residues: CASSLGQGVRGYTF. The DNA for the CDR3 is TGTGCCAGCAGCCTAGGACAGGGGGTACGGGGCTACACCTTC.